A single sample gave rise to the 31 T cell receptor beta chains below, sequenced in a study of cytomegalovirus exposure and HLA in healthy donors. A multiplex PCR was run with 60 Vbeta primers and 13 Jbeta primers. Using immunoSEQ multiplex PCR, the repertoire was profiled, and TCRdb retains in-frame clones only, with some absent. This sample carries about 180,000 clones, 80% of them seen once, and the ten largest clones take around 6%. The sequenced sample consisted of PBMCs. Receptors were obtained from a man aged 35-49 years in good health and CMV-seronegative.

The CDR3 reads CASSPRMDSGEEQYF. As DNA, the CDR3 is TGTGCCAGCTCACCACGAATGGATTCAGGCGAGGAGCAGTACTTC. The chain has TRBV18 and TRBJ2-7; D is unresolved. The germline V and J ends were trimmed by 1 base and 7 bases, with 17 bases remaining between them. This CDR3 contains 15 residues. From germline, CDR1 is KGHSH and CDR2 LQKENI.

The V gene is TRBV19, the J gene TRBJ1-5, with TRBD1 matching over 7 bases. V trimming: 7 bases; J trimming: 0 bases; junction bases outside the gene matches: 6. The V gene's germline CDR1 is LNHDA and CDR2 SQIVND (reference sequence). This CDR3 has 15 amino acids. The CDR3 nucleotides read TGTGCCAGTAAGGTTGGGACAGATAGCAATCAGCCCCAGCATTTT. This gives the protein CASKVGTDSNQPQHF.

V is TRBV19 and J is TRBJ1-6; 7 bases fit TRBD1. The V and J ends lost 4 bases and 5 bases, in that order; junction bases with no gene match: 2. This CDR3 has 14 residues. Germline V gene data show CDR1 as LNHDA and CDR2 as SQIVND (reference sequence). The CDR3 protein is CASSKGAHNSPLHF. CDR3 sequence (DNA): TGTGCCAGTAGTAAGGGGGCTCATAATTCACCCCTCCACTTT.

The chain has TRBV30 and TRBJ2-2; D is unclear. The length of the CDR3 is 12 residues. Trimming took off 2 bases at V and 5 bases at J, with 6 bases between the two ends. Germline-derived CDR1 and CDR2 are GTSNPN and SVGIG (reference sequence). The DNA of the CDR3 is TGTGCCTGGAGTCCGAGGACCGGGGAGCTGTTTTTT. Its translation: CAWSPRTGELFF.

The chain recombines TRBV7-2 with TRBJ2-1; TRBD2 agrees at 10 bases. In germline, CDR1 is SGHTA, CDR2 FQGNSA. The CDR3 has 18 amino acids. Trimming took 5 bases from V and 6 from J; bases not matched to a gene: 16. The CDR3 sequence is CASSPRPGLANRGNEQFF. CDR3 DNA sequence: TGTGCCAGCAGCCCACGACCGGGACTAGCGAATCGTGGCAATGAGCAGTTCTTC.

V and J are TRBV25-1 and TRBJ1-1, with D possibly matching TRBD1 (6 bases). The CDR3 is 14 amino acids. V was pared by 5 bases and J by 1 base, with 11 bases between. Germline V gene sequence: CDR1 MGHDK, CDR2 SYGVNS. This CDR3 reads CASSLGAENTEAFF. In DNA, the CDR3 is TGTGCCAGCAGTTTGGGGGCGGAGAACACTGAAGCTTTCTTT.

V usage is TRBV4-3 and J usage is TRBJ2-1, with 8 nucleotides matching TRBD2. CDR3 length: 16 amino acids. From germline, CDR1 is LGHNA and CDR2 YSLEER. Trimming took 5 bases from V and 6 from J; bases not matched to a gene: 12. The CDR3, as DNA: TGCGCCAGCAGCGAACGACTCGGCGGGGGGTCCAATGAGCAGTTCTTC. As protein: CASSERLGGGSNEQFF.

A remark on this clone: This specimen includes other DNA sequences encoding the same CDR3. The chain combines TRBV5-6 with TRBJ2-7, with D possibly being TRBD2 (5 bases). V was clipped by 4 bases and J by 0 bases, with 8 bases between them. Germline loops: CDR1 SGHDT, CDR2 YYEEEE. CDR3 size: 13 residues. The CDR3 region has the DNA TGTGCCAGCAGCCTGGGGAGCTCCTACGAGCAGTACTTC. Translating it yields CASSLGSSYEQYF.

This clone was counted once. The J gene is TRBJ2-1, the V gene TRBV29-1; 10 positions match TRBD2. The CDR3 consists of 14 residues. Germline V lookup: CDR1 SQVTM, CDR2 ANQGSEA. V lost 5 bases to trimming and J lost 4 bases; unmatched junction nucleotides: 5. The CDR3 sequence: CSVTGTSEYNEQFF. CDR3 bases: TGCAGCGTTACCGGGACTAGCGAGTACAATGAGCAGTTCTTC.

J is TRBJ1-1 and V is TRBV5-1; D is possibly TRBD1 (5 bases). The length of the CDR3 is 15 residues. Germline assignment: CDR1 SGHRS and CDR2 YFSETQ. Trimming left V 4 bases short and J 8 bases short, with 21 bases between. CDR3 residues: CASSVGRGPPLEAFF. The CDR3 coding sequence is TGCGCCAGCAGCGTGGGAAGGGGTCCCCCTCTAGAAGCTTTCTTT.

The CDR3 nucleotides read TGCGCCAGCAGCCAAGACCAGGACACAGATACGCAGTATTTT. Its protein product is CASSQDQDTDTQYF. The V and J genes are TRBV4-3 and TRBJ2-3; no firm D call. V lost 0 bases and J 2 bases, leaving 6 bases between the germline ends. The CDR3 covers 14 residues. Per the germline V gene, CDR1 is LGHNA and CDR2 is YSLEER.

DNA for the CDR3: TGCGCCAGCAGCTTTTCGGGGAGCTCTGGAAACACCATATATTTT. Its protein product is CASSFSGSSGNTIYF. V is TRBV5-1 and J is TRBJ1-3, with D unresolved. CDR1 and CDR2 from the germline V gene are SGHRS and YFSETQ. V was clipped by 2 bases and J by 0 bases, with 9 bases between them. CDR3 length equals 15 residues.

The CDR3 protein is CAISETEGFSNQPQHF. DNA for the CDR3: TGTGCCATCAGTGAGACGGAGGGATTCAGCAATCAGCCCCAGCATTTT. The chain uses TRBV10-3 and TRBJ1-5; no reliable D call. This CDR3 is built from 16 residues. Between the trimmed V and J ends, which lost 2 bases and 1 base, there was a span of 12 bases. Germline loops: CDR1 ENHRY, CDR2 SYGVKD.

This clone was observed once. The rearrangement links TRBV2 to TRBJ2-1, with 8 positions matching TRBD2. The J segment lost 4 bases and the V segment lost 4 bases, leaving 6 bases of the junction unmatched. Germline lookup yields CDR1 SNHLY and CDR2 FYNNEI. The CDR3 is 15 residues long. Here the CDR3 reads CASSVSTGGYNEQFF. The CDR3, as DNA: TGTGCCAGCAGTGTGAGTACGGGAGGGTACAATGAGCAGTTCTTC.

The CDR3 loop reads CSVPKPRTGVGTQYF. CDR3 coding DNA: TGCAGCGTTCCTAAGCCCCGGACAGGAGTCGGTACGCAGTATTTT. V usage is TRBV29-1 and J usage is TRBJ2-3; 7 positions agree with TRBD1. CDR1 and CDR2 from the germline V gene are SQVTM and ANQGSEA. This CDR3 comprises 15 residues. Losses at the gene ends were 5 bases for V and 8 bases for J; bases not matched to a gene: 16.

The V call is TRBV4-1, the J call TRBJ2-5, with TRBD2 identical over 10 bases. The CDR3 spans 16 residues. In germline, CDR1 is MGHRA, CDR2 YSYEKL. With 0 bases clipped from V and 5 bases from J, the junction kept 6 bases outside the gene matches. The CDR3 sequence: CASSQESGGAGETQYF. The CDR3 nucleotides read TGCGCCAGCAGCCAAGAGAGCGGGGGGGCCGGTGAGACCCAGTACTTC.

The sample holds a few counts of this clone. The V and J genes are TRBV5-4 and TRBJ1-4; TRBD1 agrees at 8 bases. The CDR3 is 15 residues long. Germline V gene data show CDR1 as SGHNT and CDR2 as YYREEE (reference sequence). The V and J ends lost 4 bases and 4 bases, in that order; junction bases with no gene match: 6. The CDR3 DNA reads TGTGCCAGCAGCGGCACAGGGGGTGATAATGAAAAACTGTTTTTT. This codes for CASSGTGGDNEKLFF. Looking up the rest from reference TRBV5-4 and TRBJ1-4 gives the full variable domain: ETGVTQSPTHLIKTRGQQVTLRCSSQSGHNTVSWYQQALGQGPQFIFQYYREEENGRGNFPPRFSGLQFPNYSSELNVNALELDDSALYLCASSGTGGDNEKLFFGSGTQLSVL.

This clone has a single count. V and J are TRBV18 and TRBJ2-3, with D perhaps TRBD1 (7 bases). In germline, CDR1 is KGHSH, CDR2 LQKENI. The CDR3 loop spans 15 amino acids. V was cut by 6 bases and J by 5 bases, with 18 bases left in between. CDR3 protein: CASSRQGDFVDTQYF. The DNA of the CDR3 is TGTGCCAGCTCCCGGCAGGGGGACTTTGTAGATACGCAGTATTTT.

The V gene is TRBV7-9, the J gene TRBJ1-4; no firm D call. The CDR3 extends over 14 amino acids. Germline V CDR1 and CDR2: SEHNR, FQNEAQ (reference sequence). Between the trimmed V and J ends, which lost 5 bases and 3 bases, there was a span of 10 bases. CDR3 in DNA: TGTGCCAGCAGCGCGTCGGGGTCTAATGAAAAACTGTTTTTT. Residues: CASSASGSNEKLFF.

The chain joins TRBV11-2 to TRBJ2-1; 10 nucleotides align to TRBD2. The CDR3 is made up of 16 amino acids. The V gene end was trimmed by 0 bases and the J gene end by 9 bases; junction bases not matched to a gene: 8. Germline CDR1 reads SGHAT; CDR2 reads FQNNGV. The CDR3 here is CASSLDPSGSMGEQFF. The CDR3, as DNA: TGTGCCAGCAGCTTAGATCCTAGCGGGAGTATGGGTGAGCAGTTCTTC. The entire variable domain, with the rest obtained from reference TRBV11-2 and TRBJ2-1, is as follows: EAGVAQSPRYKIIEKRQSVAFWCNPISGHATLYWYQQILGQGPKLLIQFQNNGVVDDSQLPKDRFSAERLKGVDSTLKIQPAKLEDSAVYLCASSLDPSGSMGEQFFGPGTRLTVL.

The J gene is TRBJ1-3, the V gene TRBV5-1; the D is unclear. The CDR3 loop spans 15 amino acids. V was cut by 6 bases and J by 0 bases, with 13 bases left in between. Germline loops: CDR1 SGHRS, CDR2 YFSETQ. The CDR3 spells CASKVGRDSGNTIYF. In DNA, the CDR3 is TGCGCCAGCAAAGTCGGACGGGACTCTGGAAACACCATATATTTT.

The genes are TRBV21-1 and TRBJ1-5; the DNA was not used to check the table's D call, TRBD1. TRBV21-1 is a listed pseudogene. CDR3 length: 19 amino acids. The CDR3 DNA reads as TGTGCCAGCAGCAATTTAGGCCAGGGTCCCTTTTATAGCAATCAGCCCCAGCATTTT. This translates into CASSNLGQGPFYSNQPQHF.

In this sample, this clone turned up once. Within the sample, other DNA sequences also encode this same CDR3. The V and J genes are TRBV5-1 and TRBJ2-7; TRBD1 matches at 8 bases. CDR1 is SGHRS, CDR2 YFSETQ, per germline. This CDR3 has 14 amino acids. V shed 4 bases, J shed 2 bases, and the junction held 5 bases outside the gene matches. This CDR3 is CASSLGQGPYEQYF. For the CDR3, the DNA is TGCGCCAGCAGCCTCGGACAGGGCCCCTACGAGCAGTACTTC.

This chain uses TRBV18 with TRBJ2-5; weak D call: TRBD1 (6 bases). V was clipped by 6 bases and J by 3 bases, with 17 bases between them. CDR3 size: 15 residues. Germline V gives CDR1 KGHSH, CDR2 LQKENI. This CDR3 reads CASSAELGGKETQYF. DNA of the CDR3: TGTGCCAGCTCGGCCGAACTAGGGGGAAAAGAGACCCAGTACTTC. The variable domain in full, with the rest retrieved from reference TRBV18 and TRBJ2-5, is NAGVMQNPRHLVRRRGQEARLRCSPMKGHSHVYWYRQLPEEGLKFMVYLQKENIIDESGMPKERFSAEFPKEGPSILRIQQVVRGDSAAYFCASSAELGGKETQYFGPGTRLLVL.

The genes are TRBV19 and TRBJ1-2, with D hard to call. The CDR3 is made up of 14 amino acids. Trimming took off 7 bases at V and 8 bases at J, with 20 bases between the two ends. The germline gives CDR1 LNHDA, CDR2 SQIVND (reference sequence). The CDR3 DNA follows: TGTGCCAGTACCCAGTCCGGGGATTCATACGGCTACACCTTC. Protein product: CASTQSGDSYGYTF.

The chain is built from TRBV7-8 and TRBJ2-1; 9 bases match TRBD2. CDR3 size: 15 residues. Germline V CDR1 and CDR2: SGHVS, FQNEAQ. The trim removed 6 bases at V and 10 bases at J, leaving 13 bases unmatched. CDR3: CASRASGEGTGEQFF. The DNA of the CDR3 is TGTGCCAGCAGGGCTAGCGGGGAGGGCACGGGAGAGCAGTTCTTC.

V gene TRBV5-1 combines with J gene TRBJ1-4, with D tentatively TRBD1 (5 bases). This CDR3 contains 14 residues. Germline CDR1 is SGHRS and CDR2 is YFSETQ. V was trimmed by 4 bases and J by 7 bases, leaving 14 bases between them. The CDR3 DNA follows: TGCGCCAGCAGCGGGGGGACGGCAATTGAAAAACTGTTTTTT. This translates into CASSGGTAIEKLFF.

In DNA form, the CDR3 reads TGCGCCAGCAGCTTGGCGGGGGTACCGGGGGAGACCCAGTACTTC. Translating gives CASSLAGVPGETQYF. The chain recombines TRBV5-1 with TRBJ2-5, with a tentative D call TRBD2 (6 bases). V was shortened by 0 bases and J by 5 bases, with 14 bases between the two germline ends. The germline V gene has CDR1 SGHRS and CDR2 YFSETQ. The CDR3 is 15 amino acids.

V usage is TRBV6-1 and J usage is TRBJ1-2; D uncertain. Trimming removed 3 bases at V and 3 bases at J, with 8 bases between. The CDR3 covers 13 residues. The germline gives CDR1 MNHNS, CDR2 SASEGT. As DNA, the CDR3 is TGTGCCAGCAGTGACACAGTAGACTATGGCTACACCTTC. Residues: CASSDTVDYGYTF.

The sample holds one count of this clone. CDR3 nucleotide sequence: TGTGCCAGCAGCCAAGTTGGACTAGCGGGAGTCCCCGGGGAGCTGTTTTTT. As protein: CASSQVGLAGVPGELFF. This chain connects TRBV14 to TRBJ2-2, with 13 bases fitting TRBD2. CDR1 and CDR2 (germline): SGHDN, FVKESK. Trimming removed 1 base from V and 6 bases from J; junction bases left unmatched: 5. This CDR3 has 17 amino acids.

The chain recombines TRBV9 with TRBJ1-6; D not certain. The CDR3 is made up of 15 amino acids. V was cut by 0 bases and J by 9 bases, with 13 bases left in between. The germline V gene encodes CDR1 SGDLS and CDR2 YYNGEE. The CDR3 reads CASSVGRPDGSPLHF. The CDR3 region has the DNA TGTGCCAGCAGCGTAGGGAGACCCGACGGTTCACCCCTCCACTTT.